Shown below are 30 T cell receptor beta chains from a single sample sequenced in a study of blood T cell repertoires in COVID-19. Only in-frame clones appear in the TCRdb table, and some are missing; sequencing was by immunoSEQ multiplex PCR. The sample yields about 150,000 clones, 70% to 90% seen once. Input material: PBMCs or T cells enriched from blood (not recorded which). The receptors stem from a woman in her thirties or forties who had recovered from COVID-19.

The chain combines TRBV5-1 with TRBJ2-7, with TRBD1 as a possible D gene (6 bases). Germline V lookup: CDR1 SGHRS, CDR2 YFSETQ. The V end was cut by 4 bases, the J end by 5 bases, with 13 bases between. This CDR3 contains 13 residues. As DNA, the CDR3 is TGCGCCAGCAGCACACAGGGCCGGGACGAGCAGTACTTC. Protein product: CASSTQGRDEQYF.

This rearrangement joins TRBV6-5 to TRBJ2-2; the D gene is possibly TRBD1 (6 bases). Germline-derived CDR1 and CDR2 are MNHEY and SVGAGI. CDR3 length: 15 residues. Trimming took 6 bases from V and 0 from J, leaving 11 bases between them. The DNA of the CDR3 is TGTGCCAGCAGACCCGGGACAACGAACACCGGGGAGCTGTTTTTT. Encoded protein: CASRPGTTNTGELFF.

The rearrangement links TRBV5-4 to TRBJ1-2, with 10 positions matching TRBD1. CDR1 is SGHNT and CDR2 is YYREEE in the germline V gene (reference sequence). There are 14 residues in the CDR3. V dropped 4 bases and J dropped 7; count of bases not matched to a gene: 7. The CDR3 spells CASSAGTGAGGYTF. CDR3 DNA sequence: TGTGCCAGCAGCGCCGGGACAGGGGCCGGTGGCTACACCTTC. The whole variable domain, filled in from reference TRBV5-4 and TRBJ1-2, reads ETGVTQSPTHLIKTRGQQVTLRCSSQSGHNTVSWYQQALGQGPQFIFQYYREEENGRGNFPPRFSGLQFPNYSSELNVNALELDDSALYLCASSAGTGAGGYTFGSGTRLTVV.

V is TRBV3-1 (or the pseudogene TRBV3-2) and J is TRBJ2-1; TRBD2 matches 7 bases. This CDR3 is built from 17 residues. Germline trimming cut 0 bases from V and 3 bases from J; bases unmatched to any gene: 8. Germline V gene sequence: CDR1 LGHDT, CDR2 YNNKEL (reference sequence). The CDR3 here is CASSQDLSGRIYNEQFF. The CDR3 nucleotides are TGTGCCAGCAGCCAAGACCTCTCCGGGAGGATCTACAATGAGCAGTTCTTC.

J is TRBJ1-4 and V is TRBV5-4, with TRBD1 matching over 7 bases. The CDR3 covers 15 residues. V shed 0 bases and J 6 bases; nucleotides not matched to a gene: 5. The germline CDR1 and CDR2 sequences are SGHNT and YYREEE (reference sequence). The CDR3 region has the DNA TGTGCCAGCAGCTTGGCCCCAGGGGGTGATGAAAAACTGTTTTTT. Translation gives CASSLAPGGDEKLFF.

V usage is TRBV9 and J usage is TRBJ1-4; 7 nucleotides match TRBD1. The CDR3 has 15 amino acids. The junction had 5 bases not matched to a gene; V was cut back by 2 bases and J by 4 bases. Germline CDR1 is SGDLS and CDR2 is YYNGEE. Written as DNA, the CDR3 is TGTGCCAGCAGCGTCCTAGACAGGGATAATGAAAAACTGTTTTTT. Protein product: CASSVLDRDNEKLFF.

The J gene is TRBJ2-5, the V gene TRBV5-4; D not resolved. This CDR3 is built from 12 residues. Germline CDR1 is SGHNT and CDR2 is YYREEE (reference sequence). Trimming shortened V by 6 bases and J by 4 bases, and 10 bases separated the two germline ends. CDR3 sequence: CASTSGRETQYF. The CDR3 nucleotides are TGTGCCAGCACCTCGGGTCGAGAGACCCAGTACTTC.

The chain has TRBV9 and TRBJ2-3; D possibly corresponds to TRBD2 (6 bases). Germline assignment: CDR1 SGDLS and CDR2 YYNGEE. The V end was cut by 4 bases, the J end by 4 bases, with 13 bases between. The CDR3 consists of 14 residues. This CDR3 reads CASSSLTSPDTQYF. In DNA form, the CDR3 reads TGTGCCAGCAGCTCCTTGACTAGTCCAGATACGCAGTATTTT.

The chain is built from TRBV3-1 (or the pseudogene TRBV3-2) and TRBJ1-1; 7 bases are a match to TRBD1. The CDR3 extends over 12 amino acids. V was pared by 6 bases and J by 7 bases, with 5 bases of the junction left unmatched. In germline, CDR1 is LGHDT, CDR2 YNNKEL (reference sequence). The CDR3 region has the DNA TGTGCCAGCAGAGAGACAGGGAGTGAAGCTTTCTTT. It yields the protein CASRETGSEAFF.

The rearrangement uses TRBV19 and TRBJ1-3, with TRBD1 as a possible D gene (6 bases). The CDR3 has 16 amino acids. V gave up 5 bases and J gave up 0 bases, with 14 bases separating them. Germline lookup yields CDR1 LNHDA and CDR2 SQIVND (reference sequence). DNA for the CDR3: TGTGCCAGTAGTCAGACAGGAAGATACTCTGGAAACACCATATATTTT. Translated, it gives CASSQTGRYSGNTIYF. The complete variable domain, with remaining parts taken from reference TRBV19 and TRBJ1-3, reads DGGITQSPKYLFRKEGQNVTLSCEQNLNHDAMYWYRQDPGQGLRLIYYSQIVNDFQKGDIAEGYSVSREKKESFPLTVTSAQKNPTAFYLCASSQTGRYSGNTIYFGEGSWLTVV.

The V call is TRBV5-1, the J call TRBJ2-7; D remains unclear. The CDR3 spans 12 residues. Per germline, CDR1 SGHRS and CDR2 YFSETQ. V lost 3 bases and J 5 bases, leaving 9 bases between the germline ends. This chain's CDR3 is CASSSLPDEQYF. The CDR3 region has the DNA TGCGCCAGCAGCTCTTTACCAGACGAGCAGTACTTC.

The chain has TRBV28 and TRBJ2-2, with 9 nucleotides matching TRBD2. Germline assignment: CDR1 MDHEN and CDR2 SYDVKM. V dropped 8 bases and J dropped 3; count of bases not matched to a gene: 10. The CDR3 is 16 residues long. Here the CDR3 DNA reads TGTGCCAGCCTATTAGCGGGGGCCGGGGACACCGGGGAGCTGTTTTTT. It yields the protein CASLLAGAGDTGELFF.

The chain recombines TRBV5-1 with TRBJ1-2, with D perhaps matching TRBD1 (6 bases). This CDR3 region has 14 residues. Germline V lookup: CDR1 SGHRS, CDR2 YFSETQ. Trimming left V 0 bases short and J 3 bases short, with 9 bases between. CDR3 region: CASSLADSDYGYTF. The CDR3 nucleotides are TGCGCCAGCAGCTTGGCGGACAGCGACTATGGCTACACCTTC.

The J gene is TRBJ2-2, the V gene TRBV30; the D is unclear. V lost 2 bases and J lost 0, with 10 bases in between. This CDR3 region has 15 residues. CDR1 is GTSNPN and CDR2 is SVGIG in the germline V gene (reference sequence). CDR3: CAWSNIGSNTGELFF. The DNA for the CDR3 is TGTGCCTGGAGTAACATCGGGTCGAACACCGGGGAGCTGTTTTTT.

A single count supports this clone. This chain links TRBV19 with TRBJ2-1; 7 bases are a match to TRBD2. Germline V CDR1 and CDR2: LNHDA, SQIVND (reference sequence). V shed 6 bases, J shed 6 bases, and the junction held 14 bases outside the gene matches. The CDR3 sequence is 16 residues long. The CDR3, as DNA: TGTGCCAGTAGGTCGAGTGGGAGGGCCTCGACCAATGAGCAGTTCTTC. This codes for CASRSSGRASTNEQFF.

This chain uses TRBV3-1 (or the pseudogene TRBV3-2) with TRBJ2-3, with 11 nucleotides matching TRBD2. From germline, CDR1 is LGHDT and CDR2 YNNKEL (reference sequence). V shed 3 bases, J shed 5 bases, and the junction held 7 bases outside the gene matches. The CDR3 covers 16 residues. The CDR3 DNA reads TGTGCCAGCAGCCAGATAGCGGGAGGGGAGGTAGATACGCAGTATTTT. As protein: CASSQIAGGEVDTQYF.

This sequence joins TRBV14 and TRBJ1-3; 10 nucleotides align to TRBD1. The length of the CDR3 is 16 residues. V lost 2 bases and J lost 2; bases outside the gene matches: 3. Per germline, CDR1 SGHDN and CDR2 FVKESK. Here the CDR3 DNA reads TGTGCCAGCAGCCAACACGGGACAGGGGCTGGAAACACCATATATTTT. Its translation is CASSQHGTGAGNTIYF.

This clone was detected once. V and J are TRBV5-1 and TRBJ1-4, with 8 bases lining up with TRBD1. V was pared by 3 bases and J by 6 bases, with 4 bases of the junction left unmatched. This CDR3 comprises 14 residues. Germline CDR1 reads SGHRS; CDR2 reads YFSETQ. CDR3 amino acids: CASSSQTGDEKLFF. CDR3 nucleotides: TGCGCCAGCAGCTCTCAGACAGGGGATGAAAAACTGTTTTTT.

The CDR3 DNA follows: TGTGCCAGCAGCTTAGAGGTCTGGGCGGGGGACAATGAAAAACTGTTTTTT. This encodes CASSLEVWAGDNEKLFF. This chain links TRBV11-2 with TRBJ1-4; D is perhaps TRBD1 (5 bases). Germline assignment: CDR1 SGHAT and CDR2 FQNNGV. Deletions cut 0 bases from V and 5 bases from J, with 16 bases between. This CDR3 is 17 amino acids long.

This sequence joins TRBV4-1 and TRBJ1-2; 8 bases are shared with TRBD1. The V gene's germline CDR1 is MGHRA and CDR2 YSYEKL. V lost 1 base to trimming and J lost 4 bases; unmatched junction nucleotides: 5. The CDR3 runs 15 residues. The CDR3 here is CASSQGTGWSYGYTF. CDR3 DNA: TGCGCCAGCAGCCAAGGGACAGGGTGGAGCTATGGCTACACCTTC.

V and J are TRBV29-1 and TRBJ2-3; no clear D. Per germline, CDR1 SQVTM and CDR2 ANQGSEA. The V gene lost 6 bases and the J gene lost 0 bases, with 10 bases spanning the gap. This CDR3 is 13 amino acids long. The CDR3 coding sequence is TGCAGCGTCGTCCTGAGAAGCACAGATACGCAGTATTTT. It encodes CSVVLRSTDTQYF.

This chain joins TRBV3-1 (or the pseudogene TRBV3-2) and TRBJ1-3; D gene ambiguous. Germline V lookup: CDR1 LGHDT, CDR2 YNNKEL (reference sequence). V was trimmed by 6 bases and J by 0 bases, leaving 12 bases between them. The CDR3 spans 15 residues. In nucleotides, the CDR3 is TGTGCCAGCAGTCGTACCACAGACTCTGGAAACACCATATATTTT. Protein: CASSRTTDSGNTIYF.

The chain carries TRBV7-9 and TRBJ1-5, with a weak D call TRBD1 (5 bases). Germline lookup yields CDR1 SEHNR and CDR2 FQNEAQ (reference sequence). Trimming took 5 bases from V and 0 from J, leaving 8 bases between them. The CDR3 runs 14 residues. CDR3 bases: TGTGCCAGCAGCCTAGACAGTAGCAATCAGCCCCAGCATTTT. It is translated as CASSLDSSNQPQHF.

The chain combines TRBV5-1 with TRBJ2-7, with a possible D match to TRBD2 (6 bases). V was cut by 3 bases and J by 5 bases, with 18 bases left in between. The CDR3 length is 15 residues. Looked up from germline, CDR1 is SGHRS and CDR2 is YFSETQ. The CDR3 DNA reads TGCGCCAGCAGCTGGGCGGGGCAGCTTGAGAACGAGCAGTACTTC. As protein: CASSWAGQLENEQYF.

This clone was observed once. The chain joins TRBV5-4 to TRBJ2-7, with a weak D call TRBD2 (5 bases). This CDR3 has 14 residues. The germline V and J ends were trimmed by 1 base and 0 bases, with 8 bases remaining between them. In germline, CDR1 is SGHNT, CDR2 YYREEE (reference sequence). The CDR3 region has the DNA TGTGCCAGCAGCTTGAGAGGGATCTCCTACGAGCAGTACTTC. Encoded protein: CASSLRGISYEQYF.

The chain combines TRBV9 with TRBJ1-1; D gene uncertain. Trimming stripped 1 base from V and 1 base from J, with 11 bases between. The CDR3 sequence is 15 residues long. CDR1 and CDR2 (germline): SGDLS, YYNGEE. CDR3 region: CASSVWEGQNTEAFF. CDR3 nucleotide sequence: TGTGCCAGCAGCGTATGGGAGGGCCAGAACACTGAAGCTTTCTTT.

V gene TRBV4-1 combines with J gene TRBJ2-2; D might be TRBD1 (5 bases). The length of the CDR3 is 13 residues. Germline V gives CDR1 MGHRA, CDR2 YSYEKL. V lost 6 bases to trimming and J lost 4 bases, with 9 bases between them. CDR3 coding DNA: TGCGCCAGCAGAGGGGTTAGCACCGGGGAGCTGTTTTTT. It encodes CASRGVSTGELFF.

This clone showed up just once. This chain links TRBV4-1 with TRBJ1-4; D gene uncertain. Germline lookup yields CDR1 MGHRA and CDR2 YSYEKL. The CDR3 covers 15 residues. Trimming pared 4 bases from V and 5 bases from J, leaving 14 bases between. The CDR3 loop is CASSPEGRANEKLFF. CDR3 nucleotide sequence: TGCGCCAGCAGCCCCGAAGGGAGGGCGAATGAAAAACTGTTTTTT.

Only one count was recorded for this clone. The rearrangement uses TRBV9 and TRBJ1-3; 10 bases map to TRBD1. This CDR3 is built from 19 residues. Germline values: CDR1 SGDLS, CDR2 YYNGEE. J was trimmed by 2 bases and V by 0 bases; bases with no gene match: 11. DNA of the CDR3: TGTGCCAGCAGCGTAGTAGACAGGGGGCTGCTATCGGCTGGAAACACCATATATTTT. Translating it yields CASSVVDRGLLSAGNTIYF.

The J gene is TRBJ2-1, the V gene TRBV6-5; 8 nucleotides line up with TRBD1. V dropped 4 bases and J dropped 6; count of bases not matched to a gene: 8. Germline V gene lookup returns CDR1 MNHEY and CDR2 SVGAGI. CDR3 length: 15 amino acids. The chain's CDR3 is CASSWQGAPSNEQFF. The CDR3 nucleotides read TGTGCCAGCAGTTGGCAGGGGGCGCCTTCCAATGAGCAGTTCTTC.